This T cell receptor (beta chain) comes out of a study of identical twins. Unique molecular identifiers were present on cDNA, and template switching added a universal primer site. TCRdb processed the 5' RACE reads anew with MiXCR; each CDR3 protein has one entry. The sample includes over 500,000 distinct CDR3 sequences, approximately 22% of them seen just once. This clonotype came up a few times. The V end lost 1 base, the J end lost 6 bases, and 9 bases lay between the germline ends. Per germline, CDR1 SQVTM and CDR2 ANQGSEA. The CDR3 runs to 12 residues. The sample was also reused in another study, on T cells expressing NK-cell markers. This second study says: Investigators obtained TCR beta repertoires from sorted CD3+CD56+NKG2C+, CD3+CD56+NKG2C- and CD3+CD56-NKG2C+ T cells. Dominant NKG2C+ clonotype frequencies of roughly 1.0-7.5% of CD8+ T cells were measured in over 5 donors. One observes that, in several donors, these clonotypes were also the leading ones within the CD3+CD56-NKG2C+ fraction.

Sequencing used CD4+ T cells sorted from blood. The receptor comes from a woman aged 18-29 years in good health. This chain joins TRBV29-1 and TRBJ1-2; D not certain. CDR3 sequence reads: CSVEGQSNGYTF. CDR3 nucleotides: TGCAGCGTTGAAGGGCAAAGCAATGGCTACACCTTC.